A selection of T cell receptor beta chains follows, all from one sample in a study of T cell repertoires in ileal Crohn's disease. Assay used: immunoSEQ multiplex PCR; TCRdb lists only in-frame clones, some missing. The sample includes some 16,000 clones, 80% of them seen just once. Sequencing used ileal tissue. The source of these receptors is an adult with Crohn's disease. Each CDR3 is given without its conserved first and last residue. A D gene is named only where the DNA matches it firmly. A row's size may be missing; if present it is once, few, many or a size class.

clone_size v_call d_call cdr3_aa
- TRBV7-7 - ASSLRTPGHPSSYNEQF
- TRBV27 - ASSLGGGTREAF
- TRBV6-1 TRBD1 ASSGQGALEKLF
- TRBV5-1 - ASSLGGNTDTQY
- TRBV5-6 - ASSVVGGGAF
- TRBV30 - AWSATSAKNIQY
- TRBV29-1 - SVERSGGRETQY
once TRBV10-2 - ASSEGGPNYGYT
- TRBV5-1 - ASSLEGHTGPEY
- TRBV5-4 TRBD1 ASSPPPRTGTNTEAF
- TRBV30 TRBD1 AWKRRDSQGSPLH
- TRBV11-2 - ASSYEIMNTEAF
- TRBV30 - AWSGESGALSYEQY
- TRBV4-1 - ASSVQLWDISASPLH
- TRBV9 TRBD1 ASSERGQGNTGELF
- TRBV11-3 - ASSLVMHRASTEAF
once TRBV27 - ASSSQGREQY
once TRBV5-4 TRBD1 ASSSTGEGSPLH
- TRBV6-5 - ASSHGGFEAF
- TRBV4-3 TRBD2 ASSQGGASGDRKQF
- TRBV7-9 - ASSLNHGGNYGYT
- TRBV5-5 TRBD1 ASSRDRGDLYGYT
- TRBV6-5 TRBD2 ASSSWERGDNEQF
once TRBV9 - ASSIDSLGPGTQY
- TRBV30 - AWKRESPLH
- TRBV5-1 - ASSLTGMGAEAF
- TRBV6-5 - ASSYAQGTAHEQY
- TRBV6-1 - ASSEREGRNSPLH
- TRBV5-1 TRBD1 ASSRDRGSRETQY
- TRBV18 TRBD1 ASSPAQGYYGYT
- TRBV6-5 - ASRRLEFGEQF
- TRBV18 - ASSPGQSYEQY
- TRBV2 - ASSEGPSANYGYT
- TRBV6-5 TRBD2 ASSYSSGGTYEQY
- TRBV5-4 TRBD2 ASSTASGGEAGELF
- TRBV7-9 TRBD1 ASSLGTGEEKEQY
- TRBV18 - ASSPGRNQPQH
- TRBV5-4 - ASTLKETQY
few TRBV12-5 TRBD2 ASGFSGGYTDTQY
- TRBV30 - AWSTGLGAF
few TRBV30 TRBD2 AWMTPTSGRGSYNEQF
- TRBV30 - AWRGAGDKSVFGNTIY
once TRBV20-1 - SAIRNTEAF
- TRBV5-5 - ASSSYQNTEAF
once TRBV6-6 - ASKIFQGTEAF
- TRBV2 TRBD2 ASSGIAGGPWDEQF
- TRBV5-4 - ASSSDPGGGGYGYT
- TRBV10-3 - AISEVQNYGYT
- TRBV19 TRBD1 ASSIAWGRGPSYEQY
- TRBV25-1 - ASSEGGQPRLYGYT
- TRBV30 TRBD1 AWSTGTGGGPQH
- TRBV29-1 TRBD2 SIRTSDYNEQF
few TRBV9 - ASSGLRAGSQETQY
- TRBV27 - ASSLRGWDTGELF
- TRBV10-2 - ATGGAQGAEAF
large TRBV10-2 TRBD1 ASRGPGGYQETQY
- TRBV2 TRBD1 ASETGTGKKRRDEQY